This section outlines one T cell receptor (beta chain) sequence together with its context. Antigen unknown. Primers for the PCR totalled 60 Vbeta and 13 Jbeta. Assay used: immunoSEQ multiplex PCR; TCRdb lists only in-frame clones, some missing. The sample lists over 150,000 clones; 85% were seen once. The data belong to a study of cytomegalovirus exposure and HLA in healthy donors. Study context: Across 300 to 400 genotyped donors, around 82% landed in the Caucasian-associated ancestry cluster. Findings of the study overall: A later analysis linked a missense variant in DCLRE1C to the trimming of TCR beta V and J genes. Cytomegalovirus status, reportedly, was diagnosed with high specificity and sensitivity by the classifier.

This TCR derives from a boy between 2 and 10 years old in good health and CMV-seronegative. Sequences were obtained from PBMCs.

The CDR3 nucleotides are TGTGCCTGGAGTTCGACAGGCGATAATTCACCCCTCCACTTT. This gives the protein CAWSSTGDNSPLHF. The chain joins TRBV30 to TRBJ1-6, with a weak D call TRBD1 (6 bases). CDR3 length: 14 residues. CDR1 is GTSNPN and CDR2 is SVGIG in the germline V gene (reference sequence). V was clipped by 2 bases and J by 5 bases, with 10 bases between them.